The next 14 T cell receptor beta chains were all read from a single sample in a study of identical twins. TCRdb re-derived calls from the 5' RACE reads in MiXCR, one entry per CDR3 protein. There are nearly 650,000 distinct CDR3 sequences in the sample; roughly 7.1% occur only once, and 1.5% to 2% lies in the top ten. The same data also contributed to another study, on yellow fever vaccine responses in identical twins.

What was sequenced was PBMCs. The receptors shown here come from a woman aged 18-29 years in good health.

CDR3 nucleotides: TGTGCCAGCAGTGCCAGAGGTGGGGCAGGGAAAACAGATACGCAGTATTTT. Protein product: CASSARGGAGKTDTQYF. The chain employs TRBV25-1 and TRBJ2-3, with a tentative D call TRBD1 (5 bases). CDR1 and CDR2 from the germline V gene are MGHDK and SYGVNS. V lost 4 bases and J lost 3, with 20 bases in between. CDR3 length: 17 residues.

This clonotype has ten or more counts. This chain uses TRBV27 with TRBJ2-1, with a weak D call TRBD2 (5 bases). Trimming removed 3 bases from V and 8 bases from J, with 17 bases in between. Germline CDR1 and CDR2: MNHEY and SMNVEV (reference sequence). CDR3 size: 15 residues. CDR3 sequence: CASSLRRLGIDEQFF. The CDR3 DNA follows: TGTGCCAGCAGTTTGAGGAGGTTGGGGATTGATGAGCAGTTCTTC.

This clonotype was seen many times. J is TRBJ1-5 and V is TRBV2; 7 nucleotides align to TRBD1. This CDR3 is 15 amino acids long. With V trimmed by 7 bases and J by 5 bases, 11 bases remained unmatched. CDR1 and CDR2 from the germline V gene are SNHLY and FYNNEI. The CDR3 sequence: CASNLQGPVDQPQHF. The DNA for the CDR3 is TGTGCCAGCAATTTACAGGGGCCCGTTGATCAGCCCCAGCATTTT.

Many counts were recorded for this clonotype. V is TRBV5-1 and J is TRBJ1-6; no definite D call. The V gene lost 4 bases and the J gene lost 9 bases, with 14 bases spanning the gap. This CDR3 contains 14 residues. Germline V gene lookup returns CDR1 SGHRS and CDR2 YFSETQ. CDR3 in DNA: TGCGCCAGCAGCCAGGACCCAGCAGGTTCACCCCTCCACTTT. It is translated as CASSQDPAGSPLHF.

CDR3 DNA sequence: TGTGCCAGCAGCGCACGGACAGGGGGCGATCGGGACGAGCAGTACTTC. It encodes CASSARTGGDRDEQYF. The rearrangement joins TRBV9 to TRBJ2-7; the match to TRBD1 covers 11 bases. Per germline, CDR1 SGDLS and CDR2 YYNGEE. This CDR3 contains 16 residues. Trimming took 3 bases from V and 5 from J; bases not matched to a gene: 10. Full variable domain (missing parts from reference TRBV9 and TRBJ2-7): DSGVTQTPKHLITATGQRVTLRCSPRSGDLSVYWYQQSLDQGLQFLIQYYNGEERAKGNILERFSAQQFPDLHSELNLSSLELGDSALYFCASSARTGGDRDEQYFGPGTRLTVT.

The chain is built from TRBV5-5 and TRBJ1-1; TRBD1 is a possible D gene (5 bases). The CDR3 sequence is 16 residues long. Trimming removed 0 bases from V and 0 bases from J, with 12 bases in between. CDR1 SGHKS and CDR2 YYEKEE come from the germline V gene (reference sequence). The CDR3 region is CASSLAPGPLNTEAFF. The CDR3 DNA follows: TGTGCCAGCAGCTTGGCCCCAGGGCCCCTGAACACTGAAGCTTTCTTT.

The chain recombines TRBV2 with TRBJ2-1, with D tentatively TRBD1 or TRBD2 (5 bases each). In germline, CDR1 is SNHLY, CDR2 FYNNEI. The CDR3 loop spans 15 amino acids. Between the trimmed V and J ends, which lost 6 bases and 0 bases, there was a span of 12 bases. CDR3 sequence (DNA): TGTGCCAGCAGATTGGGACCAAGCTCCTACAATGAGCAGTTCTTC. Translating gives CASRLGPSSYNEQFF.

This chain's CDR3 is CASSTRDIRLEQYF. The CDR3 nucleotides are TGTGCCAGCAGCACCCGGGACATCCGCCTCGAGCAGTACTTC. The chain employs TRBV28 and TRBJ2-7; D may be TRBD1 (6 bases). The ends were cut back, 6 bases at V and 6 bases at J, with 18 bases in the middle. CDR3 length equals 14 residues. Germline CDR1 is MDHEN and CDR2 is SYDVKM.

The sample holds many counts of this clonotype. The chain couples TRBV11-3 to TRBJ2-2; tentative D call: TRBD1 (6 bases). The CDR3 is 15 residues long. V lost 3 bases, J lost 6 bases, and 14 bases lay in between. Germline-derived CDR1 and CDR2 are SGHNT and YENEEA. In DNA, the CDR3 is TGTGCCAGCAGCTTCTACAGGGATTCCCCCGGGGAGCTGTTTTTT. Its translation: CASSFYRDSPGELFF.

This chain joins TRBV15 and TRBJ2-1; a possible D gene is TRBD2 (6 bases). The CDR3 is made up of 15 amino acids. Germline-derived CDR1 and CDR2 are LNHNV and YYDKDF (reference sequence). Trimming left V 5 bases short and J 6 bases short, with 17 bases between. This CDR3 reads CATSGGSGGRNEQFF. The DNA of the CDR3 is TGTGCCACCAGCGGGGGGTCTGGAGGACGCAATGAGCAGTTCTTC.

The chain joins TRBV20-1 to TRBJ2-7; D perhaps matches TRBD2 (5 bases). Trimming shortened V by 4 bases and J by 7 bases, and 26 bases separated the two germline ends. CDR1 and CDR2 (germline): DFQATT, SNEGSKA (reference sequence). This CDR3 contains 16 residues. This CDR3 is CSANKPAGGVILEQYF. The CDR3 coding sequence is TGCAGTGCTAATAAACCGGCGGGCGGCGTAATCTTGGAGCAGTACTTC.

This clonotype was observed many times. J is TRBJ1-5 and V is TRBV6-1; 10 nucleotides line up with TRBD1. Germline CDR1 reads MNHNS; CDR2 reads SASEGT. The CDR3 sequence is 17 residues long. The V and J ends lost 6 bases and 9 bases, in that order; junction bases with no gene match: 17. CDR3 loop: CASSSFRQGARGMPQHF. CDR3 bases: TGTGCCAGCAGCTCCTTTCGACAGGGGGCACGGGGCATGCCCCAGCATTTT.

The chain recombines TRBV5-1 with TRBJ1-1; 9 bases match TRBD1. Trimming at V came to 3 bases and at J to 4 bases, leaving 4 bases not matched to a gene. Per germline, CDR1 SGHRS and CDR2 YFSETQ. The CDR3 totals 14 residues. CDR3 amino acids: CASSYDRGFTEAFF. CDR3 coding DNA: TGCGCCAGCAGCTATGACAGGGGGTTCACTGAAGCTTTCTTT. Together with reference TRBV5-1 and TRBJ1-1, the CDR3 gives the full variable domain: KAGVTQTPRYLIKTRGQQVTLSCSPISGHRSVSWYQQTPGQGLQFLFEYFSETQRNKGNFPGRFSGRQFSNSRSEMNVSTLELGDSALYLCASSYDRGFTEAFFGQGTRLTVV.

Many counts were recorded for this clonotype. The V call is TRBV12-3 or TRBV12-4, the J call TRBJ2-3, with D tentatively TRBD1 or TRBD2 (6 bases each). Trimming pared 7 bases from V and 1 base from J, leaving 15 bases between. The length of the CDR3 is 15 residues. The CDR3 spells CASTGRGRGTDTQYF. CDR3 coding DNA: TGTGCCAGCACCGGCCGGGGGCGCGGCACAGATACGCAGTATTTT.